The 21 T cell receptor beta chains below all came from one sample that was sequenced in a study of blood T cell repertoires in COVID-19. Assay used: immunoSEQ multiplex PCR; TCRdb lists only in-frame clones, some missing. The table lists under 300,000 clones, 75% to 90% of them singletons, with approximately 14% in the top ten. The sequenced material came from peripheral blood. These receptors originate from a woman in her sixties or seventies with COVID-19, enrolled during active disease.

The chain combines TRBV5-1 with TRBJ2-7; 8 bases line up with TRBD1. CDR3 length: 13 residues. J was trimmed by 9 bases and V by 7 bases; bases with no gene match: 12. Germline assignment: CDR1 SGHRS and CDR2 YFSETQ. In DNA, the CDR3 is TGCGCCAGCGGGGCCGAAGACAGGGGCCGGCAGTACTTC. Translation: CASGAEDRGRQYF.

This rearrangement joins TRBV19 to TRBJ1-1, with 9 bases aligning to TRBD1. Trimming cost V 10 bases and J 4 bases; bases outside gene matches: 7. From germline, CDR1 is LNHDA and CDR2 SQIVND (reference sequence). The CDR3 runs to 13 residues. The CDR3 reads CATKTGGVTEAFF. In nucleotides, the CDR3 is TGTGCCACGAAGACAGGGGGAGTCACTGAAGCTTTCTTT.

This sequence joins TRBV12-3 or TRBV12-4 and TRBJ2-5; D perhaps matches TRBD1 (5 bases). This CDR3 has 13 residues. Between the trimmed V and J ends, which lost 2 bases and 4 bases, there was a span of 8 bases. CDR3: CASSLIRGETQYF. CDR3 coding DNA: TGTGCCAGCAGTTTAATTAGGGGAGAGACCCAGTACTTC.

On this clone itself: Other DNA sequences within the sample encode an identical CDR3. The chain recombines TRBV24-1 with TRBJ2-2; maybe TRBD2 (6 bases). V lost 9 bases, J lost 5 bases, and 9 bases lay in between. CDR3 length: 12 residues. Germline V gene data show CDR1 as KGHDR and CDR2 as SFDVKD. The CDR3 nucleotides are TGTGCCACCGGACGGGGGACCGGGGAGCTGTTTTTT. Amino acids: CATGRGTGELFF.

This rearrangement joins TRBV6-4 to TRBJ2-5; TRBD2 agrees at 10 bases. Germline V gives CDR1 MRHNA, CDR2 SNTAGT. Trimming cost V 4 bases and J 5 bases; bases outside gene matches: 7. CDR3 size: 15 residues. The CDR3 loop reads CASSVEAGGRETQYF. The CDR3 coding sequence is TGTGCCAGCAGTGTAGAAGCGGGGGGGCGGGAGACCCAGTACTTC.

This clone showed up just a few times. Here the CDR3 reads CASSPIQNSGNTIYF. The CDR3 DNA reads TGTGCCAGCAGCCCTATACAGAACTCTGGAAACACCATATATTTT. The V call is TRBV5-6, the J call TRBJ1-3; D unresolved. The germline gives CDR1 SGHDT, CDR2 YYEEEE. The CDR3 totals 15 residues. V was cut by 4 bases and J by 0 bases, with 11 bases left in between.

This chain uses TRBV7-9 with TRBJ1-2; 7 bases fit TRBD1. The V segment lost 5 bases and the J segment 4 bases; nucleotides outside the gene matches: 7. Germline V gives CDR1 SEHNR, CDR2 FQNEAQ (reference sequence). This CDR3 is 14 amino acids long. The CDR3 spells CASSPTGEPYGYTF. In DNA form, the CDR3 reads TGTGCCAGCAGCCCCACAGGGGAACCCTATGGCTACACCTTC.

The chain is built from TRBV5-1 and TRBJ1-4, with D possibly TRBD1 on 6 matching bases. Trimming removed 4 bases from V and 8 bases from J, with 18 bases in between. The CDR3 is 15 amino acids. Germline V CDR1 and CDR2: SGHRS, YFSETQ. CDR3 amino acids: CASSPQAGVREKLFF. The DNA of the CDR3 is TGCGCCAGCAGCCCCCAGGCAGGGGTACGGGAAAAACTGTTTTTT.

This clone was counted once. The chain employs TRBV29-1 and TRBJ2-5, with D maybe TRBD1 (5 bases). Germline V gene data show CDR1 as SQVTM and CDR2 as ANQGSEA. V was pared by 7 bases and J by 2 bases, with 8 bases between. CDR3 size: 11 residues. CDR3 protein: CSGRQQETQYF. The CDR3 DNA follows: TGCAGCGGGAGACAGCAAGAGACCCAGTACTTC.

This rearrangement joins TRBV9 to TRBJ2-2; 8 bases line up with TRBD1. The V segment lost 4 bases and the J segment 7 bases; nucleotides outside the gene matches: 9. The CDR3 contains 15 residues. Germline values: CDR1 SGDLS, CDR2 YYNGEE. DNA of the CDR3: TGTGCCAGCAGCCCTCGGACAGGGAGTCACGGGGAGCTGTTTTTT. It is translated as CASSPRTGSHGELFF. The entire variable domain, with the rest obtained from reference TRBV9 and TRBJ2-2, is as follows: DSGVTQTPKHLITATGQRVTLRCSPRSGDLSVYWYQQSLDQGLQFLIQYYNGEERAKGNILERFSAQQFPDLHSELNLSSLELGDSALYFCASSPRTGSHGELFFGEGSRLTVL.

This clone was seen once. The chain carries TRBV9 and TRBJ2-2; maybe TRBD2 (5 bases). Looked up from germline, CDR1 is SGDLS and CDR2 is YYNGEE. The V and J ends lost 3 bases and 4 bases respectively, with 13 bases between them. CDR3 length: 15 residues. In nucleotides, the CDR3 is TGTGCCAGCAGCGCTTGGACCGGGATCACCGGGGAGCTGTTTTTT. Translated, it gives CASSAWTGITGELFF.

The chain combines TRBV15 with TRBJ2-3; 8 bases are shared with TRBD2. V gave up 0 bases and J gave up 3 bases; unmatched junction bases: 5. The V gene's germline CDR1 is LNHNV and CDR2 YYDKDF (reference sequence). This CDR3 region has 16 residues. As DNA, the CDR3 is TGTGCCACCAGCAGAGATTGGAGACTAGCGACAGATACGCAGTATTTT. As protein: CATSRDWRLATDTQYF. Full variable domain (outside the CDR3, taken from reference TRBV15 and TRBJ2-3): DAMVIQNPRYQVTQFGKPVTLSCSQTLNHNVMYWYQQKSSQAPKLLFHYYDKDFNNEADTPDNFQSRRPNTSFCFLDIRSPGLGDTAMYLCATSRDWRLATDTQYFGPGTRLTVL.

This clone was seen at least ten times. This rearrangement joins TRBV9 to TRBJ2-7; D unresolved. Trimming left V 4 bases short and J 0 bases short, with 5 bases between. The CDR3 runs 12 residues. Germline CDR1 and CDR2: SGDLS and YYNGEE. The CDR3 reads CASSSNSYEQYF. In DNA, the CDR3 is TGTGCCAGCAGCTCAAACTCCTACGAGCAGTACTTC.

This clone was observed at least ten times. V and J are TRBV30 and TRBJ1-6; 7 bases are shared with TRBD1. In germline, CDR1 is GTSNPN, CDR2 SVGIG (reference sequence). CDR3 size: 15 residues. Trimming removed 4 bases from V and 7 bases from J; junction bases left unmatched: 10. The chain's CDR3 is CAWNRADRDNSPLHF. As DNA, the CDR3 is TGTGCCTGGAATCGAGCAGACAGGGACAATTCACCCCTCCACTTT. Variable domain in full (rest from reference TRBV30 and TRBJ1-6): SQTIHQWPATLVQPVGSPLSLECTVEGTSNPNLYWYRQAAGRGLQLLFYSVGIGQISSEVPQNLSASRPQDRQFILSSKKLLLSDSGFYLCAWNRADRDNSPLHFGNGTRLTVT.

The chain has TRBV28 and TRBJ2-2; D remains ambiguous. Germline V gene lookup returns CDR1 MDHEN and CDR2 SYDVKM. V was trimmed by 7 bases and J by 0 bases, leaving 9 bases between them. The CDR3 loop spans 14 amino acids. CDR3 DNA sequence: TGTGCCAGCAATGAGGTCCCGAACACCGGGGAGCTGTTTTTT. Protein sequence: CASNEVPNTGELFF.

In its sample, this clone was seen once. CDR3 in amino acids: CASILRGGGGYGYTF. CDR3 sequence (DNA): TGTGCCAGCATCTTAAGGGGGGGAGGGGGCTATGGCTACACCTTC. This chain links TRBV27 with TRBJ1-2; TRBD1 is a possible D gene (6 bases). Germline V gene sequence: CDR1 MNHEY, CDR2 SMNVEV (reference sequence). This CDR3 is built from 15 residues. Trimming left V 7 bases short and J 4 bases short, with 19 bases between.

The rearrangement links TRBV2 to TRBJ2-2; D not certain. Trimming shortened V by 1 base and J by 0 bases, and 9 bases separated the two germline ends. Germline V gene data show CDR1 as SNHLY and CDR2 as FYNNEI. This CDR3 has 16 residues. CDR3 bases: TGTGCCAGCAGTGAAGTTGGCCACACGAACACCGGGGAGCTGTTTTTT. This sequence encodes CASSEVGHTNTGELFF.

V is TRBV5-4 and J is TRBJ1-3; D not resolved. Per germline, CDR1 SGHNT and CDR2 YYREEE (reference sequence). V lost 3 bases and J lost 0, with 16 bases in between. The CDR3 sequence is 17 residues long. The CDR3 sequence is CASSWKTGVSSGNTIYF. In DNA, the CDR3 is TGTGCCAGCAGCTGGAAAACCGGGGTTAGCTCTGGAAACACCATATATTTT.

This chain uses TRBV5-1 with TRBJ1-3; no clear D gene. From germline, CDR1 is SGHRS and CDR2 YFSETQ. Trimming stripped 3 bases from V and 2 bases from J, with 18 bases between. This CDR3 spans 17 amino acids. The CDR3 sequence: CASSSTPRGNTGNTIYF. The CDR3, as DNA: TGCGCCAGCAGCTCAACCCCGCGGGGAAATACTGGAAACACCATATATTTT.

The genes are TRBV9 and TRBJ1-3; D is undetermined. V was trimmed by 2 bases and J by 4 bases, leaving 16 bases between them. The germline V gene has CDR1 SGDLS and CDR2 YYNGEE. The CDR3 sequence is 16 residues long. DNA of the CDR3: TGTGCCAGCAGCGTCGGAGGACGAGCTTTAGGAAACACCATATATTTT. Translating gives CASSVGGRALGNTIYF. The full variable domain, completed using reference TRBV9 and TRBJ1-3, is DSGVTQTPKHLITATGQRVTLRCSPRSGDLSVYWYQQSLDQGLQFLIQYYNGEERAKGNILERFSAQQFPDLHSELNLSSLELGDSALYFCASSVGGRALGNTIYFGEGSWLTVV.

This clone was seen a single time. The J gene is TRBJ1-6, the V gene TRBV9; maybe TRBD1 (6 bases). This CDR3 spans 17 amino acids. V was shortened by 0 bases and J by 0 bases, with 10 bases between the two germline ends. CDR1 and CDR2 from the germline V gene are SGDLS and YYNGEE. CDR3 region: CASSVDQGSSYNSPLHF. Written as DNA, the CDR3 is TGTGCCAGCAGCGTAGACCAGGGGAGCTCCTATAATTCACCCCTCCACTTT. Based on the CDR3 plus reference TRBV9 and TRBJ1-6, the full variable domain is DSGVTQTPKHLITATGQRVTLRCSPRSGDLSVYWYQQSLDQGLQFLIQYYNGEERAKGNILERFSAQQFPDLHSELNLSSLELGDSALYFCASSVDQGSSYNSPLHFGNGTRLTVT.